These T cell receptor beta chains were read from a single sample in a study of cytomegalovirus exposure and HLA in healthy donors. Here immunoSEQ multiplex PCR was the method, and the copy in TCRdb shows in-frame clones only, minus some. The sample lists about 270,000 clones, 72% occurring once. The sequenced sample was PBMCs. The receptors come from a female donor in good health and CMV-seronegative. CDR3s leave out the opening cysteine and the closing phenylalanine or tryptophan. The D gene is left open where the match is weak.

V: TRBV30; D: TRBD1; CDR3: AWKPGGEAF
V: TRBV7-9; D: .; CDR3: ASSARGLGYAEKLF
V: TRBV28; D: .; CDR3: ASSFSGSGVYGYT
V: TRBV7-6; D: .; CDR3: ASSPSARGETQY
V: TRBV28; D: TRBD1; CDR3: ASSTPGQGAYEQY
V: TRBV9; D: TRBD1; CDR3: ASSPRDRGLYEQY
V: TRBV4-1; D: TRBD1; CDR3: ASSQQGATRRNEQF
V: TRBV2; D: .; CDR3: ASSELLSYNEQF
V: TRBV7-8; D: TRBD1; CDR3: ASSRGTGDQY
V: TRBV2; D: TRBD1; CDR3: ASRLTGGITEAF
V: TRBV29-1; D: .; CDR3: SVGTGGTEAF
V: TRBV5-6; D: .; CDR3: ASSLEEGTYNSPLH
V: TRBV30; D: .; CDR3: AWRREQGFGGYT
V: TRBV6-1; D: .; CDR3: ASSQEEGYQPQH
V: TRBV6-6; D: .; CDR3: ASSYVDQPQH
V: TRBV19; D: .; CDR3: ASSIDQAGPKTEAF
V: TRBV6-1; D: .; CDR3: ASQDTPTEEKLF
V: TRBV29-1; D: TRBD2; CDR3: SVGRGGIPYEQY
V: TRBV13; D: .; CDR3: ASSLVGAVGANVLT
V: TRBV7-9; D: TRBD2; CDR3: ASSSIAGGHIQEQY
V: TRBV18; D: .; CDR3: ASSPTENNEQF
V: TRBV11-3; D: .; CDR3: ASSLPPTGPGETQY
V: TRBV7-8; D: .; CDR3: ASSLALGVYEQY
V: TRBV5-1; D: .; CDR3: ASSPTSGGSSYEQY
V: TRBV10-3; D: TRBD1; CDR3: AISLTGVMDNEQF
V: TRBV15; D: .; CDR3: ATSRGQAGNTEAF
V: TRBV18; D: .; CDR3: ASSPDITGQETQY
V: TRBV5-5; D: TRBD1; CDR3: ASSYPGQGDSPLH
V: TRBV28; D: TRBD1; CDR3: ASSLGDREGYGYT
V: TRBV10-1; D: TRBD2; CDR3: ASSDQRGLAGVLYEQY
V: TRBV7-9; D: TRBD2; CDR3: SSSLGLAGRNTGELF
V: TRBV5-8; D: .; CDR3: ASSLARGETNEKLF
V: TRBV28; D: TRBD1; CDR3: ASNPFPYGQVDGYT
V: TRBV15; D: .; CDR3: ATSREGGATYEQY
V: TRBV11-3; D: TRBD1; CDR3: ASSLGDRGPQEETQY
V: TRBV11-3; D: TRBD1; CDR3: ASSPSLGQGNTEAF
V: TRBV6-1; D: .; CDR3: ASSESDSDELF
V: TRBV15; D: .; CDR3: VTSQTRVDQPQH
V: TRBV2; D: .; CDR3: ASTPKGEPDTQY